This passage covers 6 T cell receptor beta chains from one sample sequenced in a study of monozygotic twins with inflammatory bowel disease (dated by TCRdb to the late 2010s). Libraries were built with 5' RACE. TCRdb shows the sequencer as Illumina HiSeq 2500. After the reads were reprocessed by TCRdb, one entry was made per CDR3 protein sequence, with no DNA. This sample's table contains about 210,000 distinct CDR3 sequences. The ten largest clones add up to roughly 1.5% of the sample. The specimen sequenced was blood. The source is a human donor with ulcerative colitis or Crohn's disease, or a healthy co-twin of an affected twin (not recorded which).

The chain carries TRBV5-5 and TRBJ1-2; TCRdb selects TRBD1, and the lack of DNA leaves this call unchecked. Germline-derived CDR1 and CDR2 are SGHKS and YYEKEE (reference sequence). This CDR3 is 15 amino acids long. The CDR3 spells CASSLAAQGSGGYTF.

The chain recombines TRBV20-1 with TRBJ1-5; without DNA, the TCRdb call of TRBD1 cannot be checked. This CDR3 spans 15 amino acids. Germline loops: CDR1 DFQATT, CDR2 SNEGSKA (reference sequence). CDR3 region: CSARTGGAGNQPQHF.

The chain carries TRBV7-2 and TRBJ2-7; TCRdb selects TRBD1, and the lack of DNA leaves this call unchecked. Germline CDR1 is SGHTA and CDR2 is FQGNSA. This CDR3 is built from 14 residues. The CDR3 reads CASSFDRESYEQYF.

V usage is TRBV12-3 or TRBV12-4 and J usage is TRBJ2-5; the TCRdb call, TRBD2, lacks DNA for checking. The CDR3 loop spans 15 amino acids. The CDR3 is CASSREVWDAETQYF.

The CDR3 is CSALPLETGNTIYF. The chain couples TRBV20-1 to TRBJ1-3. The V gene's germline CDR1 is DFQATT and CDR2 SNEGSKA (reference sequence). The CDR3 loop spans 14 amino acids.

The chain uses TRBV10-3 and TRBJ2-7; TCRdb indicates TRBD1, and absent DNA this call remains unverified. The CDR3 runs to 14 residues. CDR1 is ENHRY and CDR2 is SYGVKD in the germline V gene. The CDR3 is CAISPGTGSSEQYF.